This record looks at one T cell receptor (beta chain) sequence and its context. TCRdb keeps only in-frame clones here, not all; method: immunoSEQ multiplex PCR. The sample records fewer than 90,000 clones, around 80% being singletons. The source of the sample is a study of T cells in localized non-small cell lung cancer. The origin of this receptor is a man aged 35 to 69 with stage II squamous cell lung carcinoma. Sequencing used PBMCs, obtained before any cancer treatment.

The CDR3 reads CASSRGTAALYEQYF. Here the CDR3 DNA reads TGTGCCAGCAGCCGCGGGACTGCAGCTCTATACGAGCAGTACTTC. This chain uses TRBV5-4 with TRBJ2-7, with TRBD2 as a possible D gene (6 bases). From germline, CDR1 is SGHNT and CDR2 YYREEE (reference sequence). Trimming removed 4 bases at V and 4 bases at J, with 18 bases between. The CDR3 runs to 15 residues. Drawing the rest from reference TRBV5-4 and TRBJ2-7, the complete variable domain is ETGVTQSPTHLIKTRGQQVTLRCSSQSGHNTVSWYQQALGQGPQFIFQYYREEENGRGNFPPRFSGLQFPNYSSELNVNALELDDSALYLCASSRGTAALYEQYFGPGTRLTVT.